Here is one T cell receptor (beta chain) with its context. The antigen remains unidentified. The data are from a study of T cell responses to AZD1222 COVID-19 vaccine. The CDR3 covers 15 residues. The V end was cut by 0 bases, the J end by 2 bases, with 12 bases between. Looked up from germline, CDR1 is SGHRS and CDR2 is YFSETQ. Libraries were prepared by immunoSEQ multiplex PCR; TCRdb keeps only in-frame clonotypes and omits some of them. The data show 120,000 or so clones, about nine tenths seen once. The study, taken as a whole, reports: The reported proportion of spike-specific TCRs targeting unmutated variant regions was nearly half. CD4 TCRs linked to vaccination spanned spike, dominating at 160-218 and 743-854. Spike-specific TCR breadth and depth were elevated following two AZD1222 doses.

The chain couples TRBV5-1 to TRBJ2-7; D gene ambiguous. This sample comprised peripheral blood, obtained on day 0 of AZD1222 vaccination. This sequence was found in an adult in good health. CDR3 loop: CASSLEGSGTYEQYF. CDR3 bases: TGCGCCAGCAGCTTGGAGGGCAGTGGAACCTACGAGCAGTACTTC.